What follows is one T cell receptor beta chain and its context. Its antigen remains unidentified. No quality values exist for individual bases; no much larger clone is one base distant. One collaborating source in Seattle enrolled patients during active infection and followed them longitudinally through the course of disease. The collaborating institutions used their own protocols to collect whole blood in K2EDTA tubes. Collaborator samples were shipped for TCRbeta analysis as frozen whole blood, isolated PBMCs, or DNA extracted from either sample type. TCRbeta CDR3 regions were amplified from genomic DNA by means of the immunoSEQ Assay, a bias-controlled multiplex PCR. Concerning the study's data processing: Within the assay, amplification of reference gene primers was used to estimate how many nucleated cells each sample contained. To quantify the absolute abundance of each unique TCRbeta CDR3 rearrangement, sequence reads were collapsed and filtered. For each sample, productive Simpson clonality was calculated by taking the square root of Simpson's diversity index across productive rearrangements. TCRdb limited this immuneACCESS table to in-frame rearrangements with V and J called. A share of clones is missing; checked studies link under half to unresolved V genes, and the rest is unexplained. The V and J calls and the clone size are those of that table, but D and trimming were determined from the DNA. The sample table lists almost 350,000 clones, 89% of them with a count of one. Less than 5% of the sample rests with the top ten.

V sheds 6 bases and J sheds 3 bases, leaving 14 bases between their ends. The germline V gene yields SQVTM for CDR1 and ANQGSEA for CDR2. The CDR3 runs 13 amino acids, cysteine and phenylalanine included. CDR3 DNA only is kept here, 39 bases in frame from base 1. The sample belongs to a study of blood T cell repertoires in COVID-19 (dated by TCRdb to 2018 to 2021). Background for the entire study: Samples from collaborators originated in the United States, Italy and Spain and spanned both the acute and convalescent phases of COVID-19. The material from the prospective study consisted of cDNA or gDNA derived from T cells, B-cell-depleted T cells, or PBMCs. HLA class I and class II types, where available, came from metadata supplied by the sample provider rather than from assay-based typing. The repertoires were made available in a free public database intended to serve as a resource for research on the immune response to SARS-CoV-2. Sample metadata almost always included a de-identified subject ID, COVID-19 status, age in years and sex. The dataset comprised deeply sampled blood TCRbeta repertoires from subjects exposed to, actively infected with, or recovered from COVID-19. Samples were obtained from the ongoing ImmuneRACE study (first 160 participants) and from 1,254 subjects provided by 6 global collaborators. The full study reports these points: How much clinical and demographic metadata was included differed by source and by participant, and the metadata was provided uncurated.

Sample: peripheral blood. This sequence was found in a woman aged 55 to 70 with COVID-19, enrolled during active disease. This chain joins TRBV29-1 to TRBJ1-2; the D segment could be TRBD1, given 6 matching bases. CDR3 region: CSVEFGQYYGYTF. The nucleotide sequence reads as follows: TGCAGCGTGGAATTTGGACAGTACTATGGCTACACCTTC.